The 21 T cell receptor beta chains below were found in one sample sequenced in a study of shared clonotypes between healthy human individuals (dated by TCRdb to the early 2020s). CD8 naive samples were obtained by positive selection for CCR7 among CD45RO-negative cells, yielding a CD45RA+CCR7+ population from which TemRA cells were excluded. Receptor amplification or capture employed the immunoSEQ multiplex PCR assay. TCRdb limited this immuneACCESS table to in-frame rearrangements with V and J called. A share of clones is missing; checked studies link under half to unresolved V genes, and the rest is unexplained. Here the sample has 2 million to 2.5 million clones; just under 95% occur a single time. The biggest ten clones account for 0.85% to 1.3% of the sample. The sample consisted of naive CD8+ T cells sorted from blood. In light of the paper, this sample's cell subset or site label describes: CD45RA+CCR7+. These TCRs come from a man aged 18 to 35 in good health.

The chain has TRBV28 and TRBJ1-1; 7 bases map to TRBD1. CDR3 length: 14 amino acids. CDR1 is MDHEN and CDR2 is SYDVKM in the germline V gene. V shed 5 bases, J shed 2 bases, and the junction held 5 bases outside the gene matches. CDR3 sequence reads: CASSIRQGNTEAFF. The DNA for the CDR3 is TGTGCCAGCAGTATTAGACAGGGAAACACTGAAGCTTTCTTT.

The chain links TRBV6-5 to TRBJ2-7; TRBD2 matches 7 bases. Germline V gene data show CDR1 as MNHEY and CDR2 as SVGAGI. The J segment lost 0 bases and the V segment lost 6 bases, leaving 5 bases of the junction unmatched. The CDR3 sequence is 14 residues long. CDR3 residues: CASSSIAGSYEQYF. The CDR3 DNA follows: TGTGCCAGCAGCAGTATAGCGGGCTCCTACGAGCAGTACTTC.

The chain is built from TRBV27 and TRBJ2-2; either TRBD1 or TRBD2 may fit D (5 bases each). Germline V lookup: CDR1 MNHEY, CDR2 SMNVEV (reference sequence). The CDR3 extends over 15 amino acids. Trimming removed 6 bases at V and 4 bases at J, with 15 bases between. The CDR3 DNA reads TGTGCCAGCAGCCCGGGGCACTCCGGCACCGGGGAGCTGTTTTTT. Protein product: CASSPGHSGTGELFF.

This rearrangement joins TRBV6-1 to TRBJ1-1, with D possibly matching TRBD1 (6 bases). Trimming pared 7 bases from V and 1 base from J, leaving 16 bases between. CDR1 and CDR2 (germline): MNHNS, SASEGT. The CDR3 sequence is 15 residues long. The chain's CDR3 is CASTEDSLPNTEAFF. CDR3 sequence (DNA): TGTGCCAGCACCGAGGACAGTTTACCGAACACTGAAGCTTTCTTT.

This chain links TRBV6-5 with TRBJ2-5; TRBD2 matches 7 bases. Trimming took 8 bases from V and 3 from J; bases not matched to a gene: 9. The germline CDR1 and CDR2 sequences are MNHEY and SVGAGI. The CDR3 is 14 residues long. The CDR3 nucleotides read TGTGCCAGCCGGCAGTGGGAGGGCGAAGAGACCCAGTACTTC. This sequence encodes CASRQWEGEETQYF.

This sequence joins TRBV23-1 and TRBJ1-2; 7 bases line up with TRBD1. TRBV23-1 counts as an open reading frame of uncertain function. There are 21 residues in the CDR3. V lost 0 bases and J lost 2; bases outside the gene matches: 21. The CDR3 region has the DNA TGCGCCAGCAGTCAATCCGACACCCGACAGGGAACCCTCAAGATCAACTATGGCTACACCTTC. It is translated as CASSQSDTRQGTLKINYGYTF.

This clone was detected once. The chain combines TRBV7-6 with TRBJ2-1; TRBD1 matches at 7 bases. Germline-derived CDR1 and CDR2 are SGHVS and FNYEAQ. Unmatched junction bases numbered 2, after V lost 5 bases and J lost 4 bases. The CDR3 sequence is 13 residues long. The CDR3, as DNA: TGTGCCAGCAGCCGGGGACAGTACAATGAGCAGTTCTTC. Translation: CASSRGQYNEQFF.

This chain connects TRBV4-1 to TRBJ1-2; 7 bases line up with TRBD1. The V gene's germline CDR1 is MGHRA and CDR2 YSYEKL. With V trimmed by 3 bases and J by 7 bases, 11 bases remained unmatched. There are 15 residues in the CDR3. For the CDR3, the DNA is TGCGCCAGCAGCCATGCCGGGACAGATTCACCTGGCTACACCTTC. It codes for CASSHAGTDSPGYTF.

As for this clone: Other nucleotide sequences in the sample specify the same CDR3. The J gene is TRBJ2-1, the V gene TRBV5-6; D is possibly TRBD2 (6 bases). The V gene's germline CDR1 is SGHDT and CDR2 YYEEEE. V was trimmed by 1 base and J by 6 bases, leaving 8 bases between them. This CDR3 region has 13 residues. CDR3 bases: TGTGCCAGCAGCTTGTGGGGAGGCAATGAGCAGTTCTTC. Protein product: CASSLWGGNEQFF. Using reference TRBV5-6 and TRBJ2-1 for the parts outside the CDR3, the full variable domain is DAGVTQSPTHLIKTRGQQVTLRCSPKSGHDTVSWYQQALGQGPQFIFQYYEEEERQRGNFPDRFSGHQFPNYSSELNVNALLLGDSALYLCASSLWGGNEQFFGPGTRLTVL.

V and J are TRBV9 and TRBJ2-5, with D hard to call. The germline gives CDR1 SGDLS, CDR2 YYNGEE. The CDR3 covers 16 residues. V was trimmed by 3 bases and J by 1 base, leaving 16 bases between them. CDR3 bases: TGTGCCAGCAGCGCCACGTCGGTAGGAGTCCAAGAGACCCAGTACTTC. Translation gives CASSATSVGVQETQYF.

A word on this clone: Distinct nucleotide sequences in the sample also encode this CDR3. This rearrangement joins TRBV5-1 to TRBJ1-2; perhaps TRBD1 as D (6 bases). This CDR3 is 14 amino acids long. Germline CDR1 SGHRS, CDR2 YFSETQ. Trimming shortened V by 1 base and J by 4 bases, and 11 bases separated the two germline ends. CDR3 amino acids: CASSLSGGGYGYTF. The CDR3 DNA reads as TGCGCCAGCAGCTTGTCGGGGGGCGGCTATGGCTACACCTTC. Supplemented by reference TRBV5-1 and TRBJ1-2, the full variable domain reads KAGVTQTPRYLIKTRGQQVTLSCSPISGHRSVSWYQQTPGQGLQFLFEYFSETQRNKGNFPGRFSGRQFSNSRSEMNVSTLELGDSALYLCASSLSGGGYGYTFGSGTRLTVV.

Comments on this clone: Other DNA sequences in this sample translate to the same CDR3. The CDR3 DNA follows: TGTGCCAGCAGCTTGGGACAGGGATACTACGAGCAGTACTTC. Translated, it gives CASSLGQGYYEQYF. This chain connects TRBV5-4 to TRBJ2-7; TRBD1 matches at 7 bases. The CDR3 extends over 14 amino acids. The trim removed 0 bases at V and 3 bases at J, leaving 3 bases unmatched. Per the germline V gene, CDR1 is SGHNT and CDR2 is YYREEE (reference sequence).

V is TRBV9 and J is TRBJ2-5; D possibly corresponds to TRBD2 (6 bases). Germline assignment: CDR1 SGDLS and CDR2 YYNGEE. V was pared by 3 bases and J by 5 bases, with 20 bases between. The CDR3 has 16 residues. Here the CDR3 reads CASSGRDSPREETQYF. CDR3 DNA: TGTGCCAGCAGCGGCCGGGACTCACCGAGGGAGGAGACCCAGTACTTC.

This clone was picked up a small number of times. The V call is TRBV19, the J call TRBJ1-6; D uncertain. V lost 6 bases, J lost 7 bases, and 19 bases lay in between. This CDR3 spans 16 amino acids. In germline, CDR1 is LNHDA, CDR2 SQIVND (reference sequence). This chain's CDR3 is CASRLNLSGSNSPLHF. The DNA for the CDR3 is TGTGCCAGTAGGCTCAATCTAAGCGGGTCGAATTCACCCCTCCACTTT. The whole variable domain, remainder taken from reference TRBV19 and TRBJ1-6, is DGGITQSPKYLFRKEGQNVTLSCEQNLNHDAMYWYRQDPGQGLRLIYYSQIVNDFQKGDIAEGYSVSREKKESFPLTVTSAQKNPTAFYLCASRLNLSGSNSPLHFGNGTRLTVT.

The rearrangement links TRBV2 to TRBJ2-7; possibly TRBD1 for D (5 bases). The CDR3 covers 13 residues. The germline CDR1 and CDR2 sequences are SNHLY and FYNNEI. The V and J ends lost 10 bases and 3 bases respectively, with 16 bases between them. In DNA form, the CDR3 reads TGTGCCACCCTAGGACAAAGGAACTACGAGCAGTACTTC. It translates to CATLGQRNYEQYF.

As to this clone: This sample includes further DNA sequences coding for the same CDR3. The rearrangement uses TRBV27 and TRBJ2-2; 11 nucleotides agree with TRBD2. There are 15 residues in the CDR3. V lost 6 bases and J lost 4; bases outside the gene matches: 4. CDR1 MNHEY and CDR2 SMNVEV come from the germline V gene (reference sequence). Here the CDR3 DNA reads TGTGCCAGCAGAGGACTAGCGGGTGTCACCGGGGAGCTGTTTTTT. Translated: CASRGLAGVTGELFF.

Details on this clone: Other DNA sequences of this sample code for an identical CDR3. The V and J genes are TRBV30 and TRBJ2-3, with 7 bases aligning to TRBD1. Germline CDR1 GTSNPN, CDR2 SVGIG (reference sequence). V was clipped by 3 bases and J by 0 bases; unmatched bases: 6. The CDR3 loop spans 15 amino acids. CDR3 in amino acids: CAWSLGTASTDTQYF. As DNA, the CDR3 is TGTGCCTGGAGCCTTGGGACAGCTAGCACAGATACGCAGTATTTT.

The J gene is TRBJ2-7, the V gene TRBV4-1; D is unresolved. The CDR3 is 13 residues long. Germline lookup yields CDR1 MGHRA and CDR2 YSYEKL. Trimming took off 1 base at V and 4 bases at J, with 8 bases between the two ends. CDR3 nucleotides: TGCGCCAGCAGCCAAGCGTTAATATACGAGCAGTACTTC. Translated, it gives CASSQALIYEQYF.

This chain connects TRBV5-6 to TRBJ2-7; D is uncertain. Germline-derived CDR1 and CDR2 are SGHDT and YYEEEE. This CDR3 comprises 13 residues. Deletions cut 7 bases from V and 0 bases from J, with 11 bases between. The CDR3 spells CASAHLSSYEQYF. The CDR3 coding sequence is TGTGCCAGCGCCCACTTGAGCTCCTACGAGCAGTACTTC.

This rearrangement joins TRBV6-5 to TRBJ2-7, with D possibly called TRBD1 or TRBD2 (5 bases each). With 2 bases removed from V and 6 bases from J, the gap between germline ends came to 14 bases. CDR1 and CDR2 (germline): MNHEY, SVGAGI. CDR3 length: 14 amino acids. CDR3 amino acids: CASSYGVGTAEQYF. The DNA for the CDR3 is TGTGCCAGCAGTTACGGGGTTGGGACCGCCGAGCAGTACTTC.

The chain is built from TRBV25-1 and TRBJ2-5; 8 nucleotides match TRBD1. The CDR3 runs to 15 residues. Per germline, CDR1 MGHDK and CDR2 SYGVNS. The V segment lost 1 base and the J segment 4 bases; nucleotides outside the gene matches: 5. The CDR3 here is CASSELAGGGETQYF. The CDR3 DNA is TGTGCCAGCAGTGAATTAGCAGGGGGCGGAGAGACCCAGTACTTC. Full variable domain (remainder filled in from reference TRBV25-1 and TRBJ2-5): EADIYQTPRYLVIGTGKKITLECSQTMGHDKMYWYQQDPGMELHLIHYSYGVNSTEKGDLSSESTVSRIRTEHFPLTLESARPSHTSQYLCASSELAGGGETQYFGPGTRLLVL.